Given below is one T cell receptor (beta chain) in context. In the original workflow: Counts of nucleated cells, estimated from reference gene primer amplification, were obtained. Only in-frame clones appear in the TCRdb table, and some are missing; sequencing was by immunoSEQ multiplex PCR. The V and J calls and clone size were taken over from that table, and D and trimming were inferred from the DNA. The table shows some 300,000 clones, with around 92% occurring only once. This CDR3 comprises 14 residues. The trim removed 5 bases at V and 1 base at J, leaving 4 bases unmatched. Germline lookup yields CDR1 WSHSY and CDR2 SAAADI. The data stem from a study of blood T cell repertoires in COVID-19. As for the study in general: The United States, Italy and Spain supplied acute and convalescent COVID-19 samples.

Allocation to cohorts depended on clinical history reported by the participants. This chain uses TRBV10-2 with TRBJ1-1; 7 bases align to TRBD1. The sequenced sample consisted of PBMCs or T cells enriched from blood (not recorded which). This TCR was recovered from a woman in her 50s who had been exposed to COVID-19. CDR3 amino acids: CASSRQGENTEAFF. CDR3 bases: TGCGCCAGCAGTCGACAGGGAGAGAACACTGAAGCTTTCTTT.